This section outlines one TCR beta chain sequence together with its context. This clone's antigen is unknown. Base qualities were left out, and no much larger clone turns up one base away. The library was generated by the immunoSEQ multiplex PCR assay. Not all clones reach the TCRdb copy of this immuneACCESS table, which keeps in-frame sequences only. Checked studies attribute under half of the gap to unresolved V genes and leave the rest unexplained. This sample has tens of thousands of clones in its table, and 94% of those were observed once. In total, the top ten clones hold approximately 0.4% of the sample. Taken from the germline V gene, the CDR1 and CDR2 loops are SGDLS and YYNGEE. Including cysteine and phenylalanine, the CDR3 has 13 amino acids. CDR3 DNA only is kept here, 39 bases in frame from base 1. At the junction V is shortened by 6 bases and J by 4 bases, with 10 bases in between. The sample is drawn from a study of technical replicates of blood from a few donors (dated by TCRdb to about 2017).

The rearranged chain carries TRBV9 and TRBJ2-2, with TRBD1 as a weak D call on 6 bases. Sequenced material: T cells isolated from PBMCs. The receptor's source is a human donor in good health. The CDR3 has the sequence CASTPGATGELFF. The DNA sequence is as follows: TGTGCCAGCACCCCAGGGGCCACCGGGGAGCTGTTTTTT.